Sequencing of this T cell receptor beta chain was carried out in a study of control samples from healthy donors and cancer patients. TCRdb's copy holds only in-frame clones and misses some; the assay was immunoSEQ multiplex PCR. This table has roughly 40,000 clones, 80% to 95% appearing once. The sample was blood. The sequence was collected from a woman between 45 and 60 years old in good health.

The DNA for the CDR3 is TGTGCCAGCAGCTTAGGAGCTAGCGGAACCACAGATACGCAGTATTTT. Its protein is CASSLGASGTTDTQYF. V and J are TRBV7-9 and TRBJ2-3, with TRBD2 matching 7 bases. V was pared by 1 base and J by 2 bases, with 6 bases of the junction left unmatched. The CDR3 totals 16 residues. The germline V gene has CDR1 SEHNR and CDR2 FQNEAQ (reference sequence). The full variable domain, with the rest looked up from reference TRBV7-9 and TRBJ2-3, is DTGVSQNPRHKITKRGQNVTFRCDPISEHNRLYWYRQTLGQGPEFLTYFQNEAQLEKSRLLSDRFSAERPKGSFSTLEIQRTEQGDSAMYLCASSLGASGTTDTQYFGPGTRLTVL.